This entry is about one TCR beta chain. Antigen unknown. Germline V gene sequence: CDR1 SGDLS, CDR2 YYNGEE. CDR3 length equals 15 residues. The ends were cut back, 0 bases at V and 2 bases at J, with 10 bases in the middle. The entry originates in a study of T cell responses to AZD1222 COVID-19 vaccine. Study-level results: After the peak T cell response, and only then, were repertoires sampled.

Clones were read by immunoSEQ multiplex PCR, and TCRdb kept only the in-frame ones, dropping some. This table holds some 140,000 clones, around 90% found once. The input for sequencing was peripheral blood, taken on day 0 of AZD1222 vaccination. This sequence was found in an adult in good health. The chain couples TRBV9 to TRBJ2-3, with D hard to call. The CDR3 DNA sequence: TGTGCCAGCAGCGTAGAGGGCTTATCCACAGATACGCAGTATTTT. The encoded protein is CASSVEGLSTDTQYF.